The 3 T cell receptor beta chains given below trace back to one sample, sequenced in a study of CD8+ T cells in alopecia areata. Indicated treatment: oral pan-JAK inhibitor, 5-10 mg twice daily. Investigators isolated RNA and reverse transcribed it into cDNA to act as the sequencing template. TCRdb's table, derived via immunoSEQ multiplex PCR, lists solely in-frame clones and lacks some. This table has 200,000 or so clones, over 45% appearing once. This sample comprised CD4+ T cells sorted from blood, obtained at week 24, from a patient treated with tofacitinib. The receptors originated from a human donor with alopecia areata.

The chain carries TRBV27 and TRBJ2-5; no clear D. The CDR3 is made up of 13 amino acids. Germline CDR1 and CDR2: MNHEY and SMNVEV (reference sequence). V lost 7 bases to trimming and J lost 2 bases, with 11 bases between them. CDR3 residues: CASTGVGQETQYF. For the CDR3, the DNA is TGTGCCAGCACTGGGGTAGGGCAAGAGACCCAGTACTTC.

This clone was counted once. The CDR3, as DNA: TGTGCCAGCAGCTTGGGTGGCCCCTCTAGCGGGGGGGCGGTATATGAGCAGTTCTTC. Protein sequence: CASSLGGPSSGGAVYEQFF. The chain combines TRBV5-6 with TRBJ2-1, with TRBD2 matching 12 bases. CDR1 SGHDT and CDR2 YYEEEE come from the germline V gene. After removal of 0 bases from V and 8 bases from J, the junction contained 15 bases not matched to a gene. This CDR3 has 19 amino acids.

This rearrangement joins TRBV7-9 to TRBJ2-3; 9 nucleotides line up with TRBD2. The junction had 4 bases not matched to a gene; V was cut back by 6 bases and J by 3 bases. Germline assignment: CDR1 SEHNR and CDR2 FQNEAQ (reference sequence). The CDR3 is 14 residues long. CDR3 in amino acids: CASSPLAGTDTQYF. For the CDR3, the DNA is TGTGCCAGCAGTCCTCTAGCGGGGACAGATACGCAGTATTTT.